Following are 11 T cell receptor beta chains from one sample sequenced in a study of blood T cell repertoires in COVID-19. Generated by immunoSEQ multiplex PCR, the TCRdb table keeps only in-frame clones and is missing some. The sample contains about 330,000 clones, almost 85% of which appear only once. The sample was peripheral blood. The source is a human donor in a cohort sampled during active COVID-19.

The chain is built from TRBV9 and TRBJ2-7; tentative D call: TRBD1 (6 bases). Trimming pared 1 base from V and 12 bases from J, leaving 17 bases between. Germline values: CDR1 SGDLS, CDR2 YYNGEE. CDR3 length: 13 amino acids. CDR3 region: CASSVTGGDVLYF. Here the CDR3 DNA reads TGTGCCAGCAGCGTAACTGGGGGCGACGTCTTGTACTTC.

This clone showed up just a few times. CDR3 DNA: TGCGCCAGCAGGGACTCCAACTACGAGCAGTACTTC. This translates into CASRDSNYEQYF. The chain is built from TRBV5-1 and TRBJ2-7, with D perhaps TRBD2 (5 bases). In germline, CDR1 is SGHRS, CDR2 YFSETQ. Trimming pared 5 bases from V and 3 bases from J, leaving 9 bases between. The CDR3 runs to 12 residues.

The CDR3 DNA reads as TGTGCCTGGAATCCAGGGGGCTACGAGCAGTACTTC. Its translation is CAWNPGGYEQYF. The chain couples TRBV30 to TRBJ2-7, with 7 bases aligning to TRBD1. The CDR3 loop spans 12 amino acids. Germline trimming cut 4 bases from V and 3 bases from J; bases unmatched to any gene: 3. Germline V gives CDR1 GTSNPN, CDR2 SVGIG (reference sequence).

The rearrangement joins TRBV11-2 to TRBJ1-4, with a tentative D call TRBD1 (5 bases). Germline values: CDR1 SGHAT, CDR2 FQNNGV. The V and J ends lost 5 bases and 10 bases respectively, with 26 bases between them. The CDR3 is 17 amino acids. This CDR3 is CASSPVAQGVLPGKLFF. The CDR3 DNA reads TGTGCCAGCAGCCCTGTGGCCCAAGGGGTTCTTCCTGGAAAACTGTTTTTT.

This CDR3 reads CAISESADRGRETQYF. Written as DNA, the CDR3 is TGTGCCATCAGTGAGTCAGCGGACAGGGGGCGAGAGACCCAGTACTTC. V gene TRBV10-3 combines with J gene TRBJ2-5, with 11 bases lining up with TRBD1. Trimming removed 0 bases from V and 4 bases from J; junction bases left unmatched: 4. Germline loops: CDR1 ENHRY, CDR2 SYGVKD. This CDR3 comprises 16 residues.

This clone was seen only a few times. This chain uses TRBV7-3 with TRBJ2-3; 11 bases map to TRBD2. This CDR3 comprises 16 residues. CDR1 and CDR2 from the germline V gene are SGHTA and FQGTGA. V was pared by 5 bases and J by 6 bases, with 10 bases of the junction left unmatched. CDR3 sequence: CASSPGLAGRRDTQYF. The DNA for the CDR3 is TGTGCCAGCAGCCCCGGACTAGCGGGTCGGCGGGATACGCAGTATTTT.

The CDR3 DNA sequence: TGTGCCAGCAGCCAAGATCATGTTGGGGGCCGCGAGCAGTACTTC. It is translated as CASSQDHVGGREQYF. The chain combines TRBV3-1 (or the pseudogene TRBV3-2) with TRBJ2-7; a weak D match, TRBD1 (6 bases). CDR1 is LGHDT and CDR2 is YNNKEL in the germline V gene (reference sequence). V was clipped by 0 bases and J by 6 bases, with 15 bases between them. The CDR3 length is 15 residues.

The genes are TRBV2 and TRBJ1-2, with no clear D. The CDR3 length is 10 residues. V was shortened by 4 bases and J by 10 bases, with 7 bases between the two germline ends. Germline CDR1 SNHLY, CDR2 FYNNEI. CDR3 residues: CASSAIDYTF. The CDR3 region has the DNA TGTGCCAGCAGTGCTATAGACTACACCTTC.

The V call is TRBV5-1, the J call TRBJ2-2, with D possibly being TRBD1 (6 bases). Per the germline V gene, CDR1 is SGHRS and CDR2 is YFSETQ. The CDR3 totals 12 residues. With 7 bases removed from V and 6 bases from J, the gap between germline ends came to 10 bases. The CDR3 is CASGRGAGELFF. CDR3 sequence (DNA): TGCGCCAGCGGCAGGGGCGCCGGGGAGCTGTTTTTT.

The chain uses TRBV5-6 and TRBJ1-2, with D perhaps matching TRBD1 (5 bases). The CDR3 sequence is 14 residues long. V gave up 4 bases and J gave up 6 bases, with 16 bases separating them. The V gene's germline CDR1 is SGHDT and CDR2 YYEEEE. Here the CDR3 DNA reads TGTGCCAGCAGCATGCGGGACGGGGGTCATGGCTACACCTTC. Its protein product is CASSMRDGGHGYTF.

The rearrangement uses TRBV23-1 and TRBJ1-2; possibly TRBD1 for D (6 bases). TRBV23-1 is an open reading frame, and its role is uncertain. V lost 4 bases and J lost 0, with 12 bases in between. This CDR3 is 15 amino acids long. Written as DNA, the CDR3 is TGCGCCAGCAGTCCCCAGGACAGCCCTAACTATGGCTACACCTTC. Protein product: CASSPQDSPNYGYTF.